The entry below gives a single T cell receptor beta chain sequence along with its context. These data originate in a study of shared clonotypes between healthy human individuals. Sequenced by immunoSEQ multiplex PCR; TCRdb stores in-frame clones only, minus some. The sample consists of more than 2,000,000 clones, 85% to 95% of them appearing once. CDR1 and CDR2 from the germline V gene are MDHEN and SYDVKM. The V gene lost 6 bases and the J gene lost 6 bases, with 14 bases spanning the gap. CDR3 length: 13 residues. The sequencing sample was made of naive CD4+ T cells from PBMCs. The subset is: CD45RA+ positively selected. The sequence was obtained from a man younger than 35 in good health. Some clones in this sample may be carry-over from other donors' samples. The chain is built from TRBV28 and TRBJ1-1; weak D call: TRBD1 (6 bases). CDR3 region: CASRTPAGAEAFF. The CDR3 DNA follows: TGTGCCAGCAGGACTCCGGCAGGGGCTGAAGCTTTCTTT.